This T cell receptor (beta chain) was observed in a study of cytomegalovirus exposure and HLA in healthy donors. In the study overall: Researchers previously reported finding roughly 120 million unique TCR beta sequences from around 200 million T cells. General study points: The study reported that TCR beta sequences accurately predicted HLA-A and HLA-B alleles in most subjects. A prior analysis recorded that most TCR beta V segments were productive about 87% or about 30% of the time. Cytomegalovirus association was listed for about 170 TCR beta chains.

V gave up 5 bases and J gave up 3 bases, with 16 bases separating them. From germline, CDR1 is SEHNR and CDR2 FQNEAQ (reference sequence). This CDR3 has 15 residues. A remark on this clone: The target antigen is unknown.

PCR used 60 Vbeta primers and 13 Jbeta primers. Profiling relied on immunoSEQ multiplex PCR, and the TCRdb table lists in-frame clones only, not all of them. The sample data list roughly 80,000 clones. This TCR was sampled from a woman in her 30s in good health and CMV-seronegative. Sequenced: PBMCs. J is TRBJ1-1 and V is TRBV7-9; D remains unclear. CDR3 residues: CASSILGSLDTEAFF. As DNA, the CDR3 is TGTGCCAGCAGCATACTGGGCTCCCTGGACACTGAAGCTTTCTTT. The whole variable domain, remainder taken from reference TRBV7-9 and TRBJ1-1, is DTGVSQNPRHKITKRGQNVTFRCDPISEHNRLYWYRQTLGQGPEFLTYFQNEAQLEKSRLLSDRFSAERPKGSFSTLEIQRTEQGDSAMYLCASSILGSLDTEAFFGQGTRLTVV.